This entry features one T cell receptor beta chain sequence. Primers: 60 Vbeta forward and 13 Jbeta reverse. Data came from immunoSEQ multiplex PCR; TCRdb stores just in-frame clones and leaves some out. The sample lists approximately 170,000 clones; around two thirds were seen once. This entry is derived from a study of cytomegalovirus exposure and HLA in healthy donors. The TCR originated in a man aged 35-49 years in good health and CMV-seronegative. Input material: PBMCs.

The CDR3 DNA follows: TGTGCCAGCAGTTACGCGGGAATGACCTACAATGAGCAGTTCTTC. Translated, it gives CASSYAGMTYNEQFF. V gene TRBV4-2 combines with J gene TRBJ2-1, with D perhaps matching TRBD2 (6 bases). Germline V gene sequence: CDR1 LGHNA, CDR2 YNFKEQ. V lost 6 bases and J 2 bases, leaving 14 bases between the germline ends. CDR3 length: 15 residues.